What follows is one TCR beta chain and its context. Trimming shortened V by 0 bases and J by 0 bases, and 11 bases separated the two germline ends. In germline, CDR1 is SGHAT, CDR2 FQNNGV. The CDR3 runs 16 residues. TCRdb called the PCR reads again in MiXCR, with one record for every CDR3 protein. The data show 300,000 to 350,000 distinct CDR3 sequences, about a fifth seen once. The data originate from a study of molecular identifiers for immune sequencing clone quantification. Naive CD8 sequencing libraries were generated from approximately 20,000 to 1,000,000 sorted cells, with 10%, 30% or 50% RNA as input. For naive CD8 T cells, sorting used the CD8+CD4-CCR7+CD45RA+ phenotype.

The sample consisted of naive CD8+ T cells from blood, with Jurkat cell RNA spiked in. The subset: FACS-sorted CD8+CD4-CCR7+CD45RA+ naive T cells. This chain connects TRBV11-2 to TRBJ2-5, with a weak D call TRBD2 (5 bases). This clonotype was sampled from a human donor in good health. Some libraries in this study had Jurkat cell RNA spiked in. CDR3 coding DNA: TGTGCCAGCAGCTTAGATTGGACGGGGTACCAAGAGACCCAGTACTTC. This translates into CASSLDWTGYQETQYF.